One and the same sample provided the 25 T cell receptor beta chains below, sequenced in a study of identical twins (dated by TCRdb to 2016 to 2017). Library preparation employed 5' RACE. TCRdb names Illumina HiSeq 2000 as the instrument used. TCRdb reprocessing: public reads trimmed at Q25 with fastp, clones called with MiXCR, in-frame beta chains kept. Here each entry gathers all rows of one CDR3 protein and keeps the most common genes and DNA. The sample records more than 400,000 distinct CDR3 sequences, roughly 15% of which are singletons. Roughly 0.44% of the sample is taken by the ten largest. This sample also belongs to another study, concerning yellow fever vaccine responses in identical twins.

The sequencing input was CD4+ T cells sorted from blood. These receptors all stem from a woman aged 18-29 years in good health.

This clonotype was seen a handful of times. The V gene is TRBV5-1, the J gene TRBJ2-1; tentatively, D is TRBD2 (5 bases). CDR1 and CDR2 from the germline V gene are SGHRS and YFSETQ. V was trimmed by 0 bases and J by 9 bases, leaving 19 bases between them. The CDR3 runs to 16 residues. CDR3 protein: CASSLGAGGRGSEQFF. CDR3 coding DNA: TGCGCCAGCAGCTTGGGCGCTGGCGGGCGTGGGAGTGAGCAGTTCTTC.

The chain is built from TRBV10-3 and TRBJ2-7; D possibly matches TRBD1 or TRBD2 (5 bases each). The V gene lost 2 bases and the J gene lost 6 bases, with 11 bases spanning the gap. This CDR3 comprises 13 residues. Germline V gene lookup returns CDR1 ENHRY and CDR2 SYGVKD. The CDR3 nucleotides are TGTGCCATCAGTGAGGCGGGCAGGGCCGAGCAGTACGTC. This translates into CAISEAGRAEQYV.

This clonotype was counted between two and nine times. The chain links TRBV28 to TRBJ1-3; no clear D gene. This CDR3 contains 15 residues. CDR1 is MDHEN, CDR2 SYDVKM, per germline. V lost 6 bases and J 0 bases, leaving 12 bases between the germline ends. The CDR3 DNA follows: TGTGCCAGCAGGCATCCCAGGATCTCTGGAAACACCATATATTTT. Translated, it gives CASRHPRISGNTIYF.

This clonotype occurred a few times. J is TRBJ2-3 and V is TRBV5-1; 8 bases map to TRBD2. The CDR3 totals 16 residues. CDR1 and CDR2 from the germline V gene are SGHRS and YFSETQ. The trim removed 2 bases at V and 3 bases at J, leaving 8 bases unmatched. CDR3 coding DNA: TGCGCCAGCAGCTTCGGGGGGGCACAGAGAACAGATACGCAGTATTTT. Its protein is CASSFGGAQRTDTQYF.

This clonotype showed up many times. The V gene is TRBV10-3, the J gene TRBJ2-2; unclear D gene. There are 14 residues in the CDR3. V was shortened by 3 bases and J by 1 base, with 6 bases between the two germline ends. Germline assignment: CDR1 ENHRY and CDR2 SYGVKD. The CDR3 nucleotides are TGTGCCATCAGTGATTCTGGGAACACCGGGGAGCTGTTTTTT. It translates to CAISDSGNTGELFF.

This clonotype has a handful of counts. This chain connects TRBV20-1 to TRBJ2-5; no definite D call. Germline loops: CDR1 DFQATT, CDR2 SNEGSKA (reference sequence). Deletions cut 6 bases from V and 1 base from J, with 9 bases between. This CDR3 is built from 12 residues. CDR3 sequence: CSAAGFQETQYF. Here the CDR3 DNA reads TGCAGTGCCGCCGGTTTCCAAGAGACCCAGTACTTC.

This clonotype was counted between two and nine times. The gene calls are TRBV7-9 and TRBJ1-1; TRBD1 matches at 10 bases. CDR3 length: 15 amino acids. The germline V gene encodes CDR1 SEHNR and CDR2 FQNEAQ (reference sequence). Losses at the gene ends were 6 bases for V and 5 bases for J; bases not matched to a gene: 9. CDR3: CASRPPGTGETEAFF. CDR3 nucleotides: TGTGCCAGCAGGCCACCCGGGACAGGGGAAACTGAAGCTTTCTTT.

The chain has TRBV12-3 or TRBV12-4 and TRBJ2-1; 11 bases are shared with TRBD1. The CDR3 extends over 14 amino acids. With 5 bases clipped from V and 7 bases from J, the junction kept 4 bases outside the gene matches. The CDR3 spells CASSPGQGENEQFF. The CDR3 nucleotides are TGTGCCAGCAGTCCGGGACAGGGGGAGAATGAGCAGTTCTTC.

The chain carries TRBV20-1 and TRBJ2-1, with 13 bases matching TRBD2. Trimming removed 8 bases from V and 9 bases from J; junction bases left unmatched: 16. Germline V gene sequence: CDR1 DFQATT, CDR2 SNEGSKA (reference sequence). This CDR3 has 16 amino acids. DNA for the CDR3: TGCAGTTCACCCCGCCCGGGACTAGCGGGACGGGGTGAGCAGTTCTTC. This gives the protein CSSPRPGLAGRGEQFF.

This clonotype was counted a single time. The chain is built from TRBV14 and TRBJ2-3; 12 nucleotides line up with TRBD2. The CDR3 sequence is 16 residues long. V trimming: 0 bases; J trimming: 5 bases; junction bases outside the gene matches: 3. The germline V gene has CDR1 SGHDN and CDR2 FVKESK. The CDR3 loop is CASSQDRGLAGDTQYF. CDR3 sequence (DNA): TGTGCCAGCAGCCAAGATAGGGGACTAGCGGGAGATACGCAGTATTTT. Full variable domain (missing parts from reference TRBV14 and TRBJ2-3): EAGVTQFPSHSVIEKGQTVTLRCDPISGHDNLYWYRRVMGKEIKFLLHFVKESKQDESGMPNNRFLAERTGGTYSTLKVQPAELEDSGVYFCASSQDRGLAGDTQYFGPGTRLTVL.

The rearrangement uses TRBV20-1 and TRBJ2-3; the match to TRBD2 covers 14 bases. CDR1 and CDR2 from the germline V gene are DFQATT and SNEGSKA (reference sequence). The CDR3 is 14 amino acids. Unmatched junction bases numbered 5, after V lost 6 bases and J lost 6 bases. The CDR3 DNA is TGCAGTGCGCCGGGGACTAGCGGGGGTGATACGCAGTATTTT. Its protein product is CSAPGTSGGDTQYF.

The sample holds many counts of this clonotype. The chain links TRBV12-3 or TRBV12-4 to TRBJ1-3; 8 positions agree with TRBD1. V dropped 5 bases and J dropped 8; count of bases not matched to a gene: 14. This CDR3 region has 16 residues. In DNA form, the CDR3 reads TGTGCCAGCAGTCCTAACGGGCGGACAGGGCCTCACACCATATATTTT. Encoded protein: CASSPNGRTGPHTIYF.

With respect to this clonotype: One end of the junction does not line up with germline, which may come from a read error. This chain links TRBV29-1 with TRBJ1-1; D possibly corresponds to TRBD1 (6 bases). Germline V gene sequence: CDR1 SQVTM, CDR2 ANQGSEA. CDR3 size: 14 residues. The CDR3 DNA reads TGCAGCGTGGAAGACAGTTTTAGGGGGACTGAAGCTTTCTTT. Protein: CSVEDSFRGTEAFF.

A few counts support this clonotype. The J gene is TRBJ2-7, the V gene TRBV19; tentatively, D is TRBD1 or TRBD2 (5 bases each). Trimming shortened V by 4 bases and J by 0 bases, and 10 bases separated the two germline ends. Germline V gene data show CDR1 as LNHDA and CDR2 as SQIVND (reference sequence). The CDR3 sequence is 14 residues long. The CDR3 is CASSKGTDSYEQYF. The CDR3 nucleotides read TGTGCCAGTAGTAAAGGGACGGACTCCTACGAGCAGTACTTC.

This clonotype was found a few times. This chain connects TRBV3-1 to TRBJ2-1; perhaps TRBD1 as D (5 bases). CDR3 length: 12 residues. The germline CDR1 and CDR2 sequences are LGHDT and YNNKEL (reference sequence). Between the trimmed V and J ends, which lost 2 bases and 13 bases, there was a span of 12 bases. CDR3 nucleotides: TGTGCCAGCAGCCAACAGGGATCCCCCCAGTTCTTC. Translation: CASSQQGSPQFF.

This clonotype was found many times. This sequence joins TRBV2 and TRBJ1-4; TRBD1 agrees at 12 bases. Looked up from germline, CDR1 is SNHLY and CDR2 is FYNNEI. V shed 5 bases, J shed 7 bases, and the junction held 5 bases outside the gene matches. This CDR3 has 15 amino acids. This CDR3 is CASSWGQGAGEKLFF. CDR3 DNA sequence: TGTGCCAGCAGTTGGGGACAGGGGGCGGGTGAAAAACTGTTTTTT.

This rearrangement joins TRBV9 to TRBJ2-1; 9 nucleotides agree with TRBD1. With 0 bases clipped from V and 10 bases from J, the junction kept 20 bases outside the gene matches. This CDR3 region has 19 residues. CDR1 is SGDLS, CDR2 YYNGEE, per germline. Written as DNA, the CDR3 is TGTGCCAGCAGCGTAGCCGACAGGGGGTTGGCAAATTATCGGAAGGAGCAGTTCTTC. Its protein product is CASSVADRGLANYRKEQFF.

There are a few counts of this clonotype. The chain is built from TRBV14 and TRBJ2-5; D is perhaps TRBD1 or TRBD2 (5 bases each). With 3 bases removed from V and 1 base from J, the gap between germline ends came to 21 bases. The CDR3 has 18 residues. The germline gives CDR1 SGHDN, CDR2 FVKESK. The CDR3 coding sequence is TGTGCCAGCAGCCAGCAATTTCCGGGACGGGAACGCCAAGAGACCCAGTACTTC. It codes for CASSQQFPGRERQETQYF.

The chain combines TRBV15 with TRBJ2-1; TRBD2 matches at 14 bases. This CDR3 comprises 18 residues. CDR1 LNHNV and CDR2 YYDKDF come from the germline V gene (reference sequence). V dropped 0 bases and J dropped 6; count of bases not matched to a gene: 7. The CDR3 is CATSREQGGLAGVNEQFF. CDR3 bases: TGTGCCACCAGCAGAGAGCAAGGGGGACTAGCGGGGGTCAATGAGCAGTTCTTC.

The rearrangement joins TRBV7-2 to TRBJ2-6; possible D gene TRBD1, 6 bases. The CDR3 loop spans 18 amino acids. The germline V gene encodes CDR1 SGHTA and CDR2 FQGNSA. V lost 0 bases and J 4 bases, leaving 16 bases between the germline ends. Here the CDR3 reads CASSLAQGEGGGANVLTF. Here the CDR3 DNA reads TGTGCCAGCAGCTTAGCGCAGGGCGAAGGGGGAGGGGCCAACGTCCTGACTTTC.

In its sample, this clonotype was seen many times. This chain links TRBV15 with TRBJ2-7, with 11 bases identical to TRBD2. With V trimmed by 11 bases and J by 2 bases, 14 bases remained unmatched. The CDR3 has 16 amino acids. Germline V CDR1 and CDR2: LNHNV, YYDKDF (reference sequence). The CDR3 coding sequence is TGTGCCTCCGCTCAATGGGTAGCGGGAGGGCCCTACGAGCAGTACTTC. This sequence encodes CASAQWVAGGPYEQYF.

This clonotype showed up just a few times. The chain couples TRBV12-3 or TRBV12-4 to TRBJ2-3; D may match TRBD1 or TRBD2 (6 bases each). Trimming left V 3 bases short and J 6 bases short, with 16 bases between. This CDR3 has 15 amino acids. CDR3 bases: TGTGCCAGCAGTTTCACCGGGGGCGAGCGGGATACGCAGTATTTT. Protein: CASSFTGGERDTQYF.

The chain combines TRBV29-1 with TRBJ2-3, with D perhaps matching TRBD1 (6 bases). This CDR3 is built from 14 residues. Looked up from germline, CDR1 is SQVTM and CDR2 is ANQGSEA. The germline V and J ends were trimmed by 5 bases and 1 base, with 13 bases remaining between them. The CDR3 DNA reads as TGCAGCGTTCATAGGGCAGGGGGCACAGATACGCAGTATTTT. Its translation is CSVHRAGGTDTQYF.

V gene TRBV20-1 combines with J gene TRBJ2-7, with 11 bases identical to TRBD2. The V gene end was trimmed by 1 base and the J gene end by 3 bases; junction bases not matched to a gene: 2. This CDR3 comprises 14 residues. CDR1 and CDR2 (germline): DFQATT, SNEGSKA (reference sequence). DNA of the CDR3: TGCAGTGCTAGAGGGACTAGCGGGTTCTACGAGCAGTACGTC. Amino acid sequence: CSARGTSGFYEQYV.

This chain links TRBV29-1 with TRBJ2-4; D is uncertain. The V end lost 0 bases, the J end lost 4 bases, and 7 bases lay between the germline ends. CDR1 and CDR2 (germline): SQVTM, ANQGSEA. CDR3 length: 13 amino acids. Written as DNA, the CDR3 is TGCAGCGTTGAAGACGGCCCGAAAAACATTCAGTACTTC. Protein product: CSVEDGPKNIQYF.